This T cell receptor (beta chain) was identified in a study of T cells in Graves' hyperthyroidism and ophthalmopathy. General study points: By a 13 V-J model, ophthalmopathy was set apart from stable hyperthyroidism. Blood also carried most thyroid clonotypes expanded above 0.001. With a median lead of around 6.7 months before onset, the model predicted ophthalmopathy.

Amplified regions were TCR beta CDR3 sequences from RNA transcripts. Initially, a first-round RT-PCR of the TCR CDR3 employed the HTBI primer set. TCRdb reprocessed the multiplex PCR reads via MiXCR and lists one record per CDR3 protein. The sample includes 460,000 or so distinct CDR3 sequences, under 15% of them seen just once. Graves' hyperthyroidism was deemed stable absent ophthalmopathy progression within 18 months. The sample holds many counts of this clonotype. Its matching antigen is unknown. CDR3 length equals 20 residues. In germline, CDR1 is KGHDR, CDR2 SFDVKD. Trimming removed 1 base at V and 0 bases at J, with 21 bases between.

The chain carries TRBV24-1 and TRBJ2-1; D is unresolved. Material for sequencing was blood. This receptor was obtained from a woman between 18 and 30 years old with Graves' hyperthyroidism. The CDR3, as DNA: TGTGCCACCAGTGATTTCGCGCGGCAAACTGAATTGAGCTCCTACAATGAGCAGTTCTTC. It is translated as CATSDFARQTELSSYNEQFF.